Described below is a single T cell receptor beta chain sequence and its context. Its cognate antigen is unknown. Germline CDR1 is SGHTA and CDR2 is FQGNSA. Between the trimmed V and J ends, which lost 4 bases and 8 bases, there was a span of 14 bases. This CDR3 region has 14 residues. These data are taken from a study of T cell responses to AZD1222 COVID-19 vaccine. Findings and caveats of the study: Seropositive status at baseline applied to only six AZD1222 recipients. Donors were mostly white British, more females; clonal diversity possibly underestimated. No repertoire was sampled before or during the peak T cell response, only after it. Vaccine-associated CD4 TCRs spanned spike, dominant at 160-218 and 743-854.

The data were produced by immunoSEQ multiplex PCR, yet TCRdb's version contains in-frame clones alone and is incomplete. The sample holds about 140,000 clones. The rearrangement joins TRBV7-2 to TRBJ1-4; D might be TRBD1 (5 bases). Material: peripheral blood. This receptor was obtained from an adult in good health. The CDR3 nucleotides read TGTGCCAGCAGCTCTGGGGGGGGTTGGGAAAAACTGTTTTTT. Its protein is CASSSGGGWEKLFF.